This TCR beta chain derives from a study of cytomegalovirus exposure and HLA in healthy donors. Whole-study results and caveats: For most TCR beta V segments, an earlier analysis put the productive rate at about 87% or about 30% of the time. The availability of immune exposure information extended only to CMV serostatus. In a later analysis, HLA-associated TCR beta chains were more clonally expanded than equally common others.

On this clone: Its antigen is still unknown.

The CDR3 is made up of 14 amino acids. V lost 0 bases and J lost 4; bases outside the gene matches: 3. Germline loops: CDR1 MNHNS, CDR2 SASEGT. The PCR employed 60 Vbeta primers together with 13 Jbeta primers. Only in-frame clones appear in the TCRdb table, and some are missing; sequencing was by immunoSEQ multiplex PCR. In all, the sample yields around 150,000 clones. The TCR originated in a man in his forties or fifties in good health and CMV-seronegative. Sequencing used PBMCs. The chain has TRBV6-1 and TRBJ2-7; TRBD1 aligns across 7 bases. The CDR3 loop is CASSEATGWYEQYF. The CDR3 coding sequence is TGTGCCAGCAGTGAAGCGACAGGGTGGTACGAGCAGTACTTC.